This entry lists 16 T cell receptor beta chains sequenced from one sample in a study of T-cell reconstitution after alpha-beta-depleted transplantation in children. Preparation of the TCRbeta library involved a method that used unique molecular identifiers. TCRdb redid the calling of the PCR reads with MiXCR, one entry per CDR3 protein. The sample has around 680,000 distinct CDR3 sequences, roughly 15% seen once. This specimen was PBMCs from the stem cell graft donor, taken from the stem cell graft. The origin of the receptors is a human donor who donated a stem cell graft to a child with acute myeloid leukemia.

This clonotype has only a few counts. V usage is TRBV5-6 and J usage is TRBJ2-3; 8 positions match TRBD1. Germline values: CDR1 SGHDT, CDR2 YYEEEE. Trimming at V came to 3 bases and at J to 4 bases, leaving 10 bases not matched to a gene. This CDR3 has 16 amino acids. The CDR3 DNA sequence: TGTGCCAGCAGCTCTAGCGACAGGGGCCCTGCAGATACGCAGTATTTT. Translated, it gives CASSSSDRGPADTQYF.

The chain is built from TRBV20-1 and TRBJ1-6, with D tentatively TRBD1 (6 bases). Germline V lookup: CDR1 DFQATT, CDR2 SNEGSKA (reference sequence). Trimming shortened V by 5 bases and J by 5 bases, and 19 bases separated the two germline ends. The CDR3 extends over 16 amino acids. In DNA form, the CDR3 reads TGCAGTGCTTACAACCCCCGGACAGTAAATAATTCACCCCTCCACTTT. Protein: CSAYNPRTVNNSPLHF.

This clonotype was detected a few times. The rearrangement uses TRBV12-3 or TRBV12-4 and TRBJ1-5, with D perhaps matching TRBD1 (5 bases). The CDR3 spans 13 residues. Trimming pared 8 bases from V and 0 bases from J, leaving 8 bases between. This chain's CDR3 is CASGHNSNQPQHF. As DNA, the CDR3 is TGTGCCAGCGGACACAATAGCAATCAGCCCCAGCATTTT.

The chain uses TRBV6-1 and TRBJ1-5; 8 bases map to TRBD1. The V and J ends lost 2 bases and 0 bases, in that order; junction bases with no gene match: 6. The CDR3 is 17 amino acids. CDR1 and CDR2 from the germline V gene are MNHNS and SASEGT. The CDR3 is CASSEFSGGYSNQPQHF. The DNA for the CDR3 is TGTGCCAGCAGTGAATTCTCAGGGGGCTATAGCAATCAGCCCCAGCATTTT.

This clonotype came up many times. This chain links TRBV7-2 with TRBJ2-7; 12 bases agree with TRBD2. This CDR3 has 15 amino acids. V lost 5 bases and J lost 2; bases outside the gene matches: 4. CDR1 is SGHTA, CDR2 FQGNSA, per germline. Here the CDR3 reads CASSVASGGAYEQYF. CDR3 coding DNA: TGTGCCAGCAGCGTGGCTAGCGGGGGGGCCTACGAGCAGTACTTC.

The rearrangement joins TRBV30 to TRBJ1-1; D unresolved. Trimming shortened V by 1 base and J by 0 bases, and 6 bases separated the two germline ends. The CDR3 contains 13 residues. Germline V gene sequence: CDR1 GTSNPN, CDR2 SVGIG (reference sequence). CDR3 nucleotides: TGTGCCTGGAGTGGTTCTATGAACACTGAAGCTTTCTTT. Its translation is CAWSGSMNTEAFF.

This clonotype was counted many times. The chain joins TRBV7-2 to TRBJ2-5; a possible D gene is TRBD1 (6 bases). V lost 7 bases and J 2 bases, leaving 14 bases between the germline ends. The CDR3 length is 14 residues. The germline gives CDR1 SGHTA, CDR2 FQGNSA. The CDR3 bases are TGTGCCAGCACCCCACTGGGACATCAAGAGACCCAGTACTTC. Amino acid sequence: CASTPLGHQETQYF.

This clonotype has more than one count but fewer than ten. The chain has TRBV5-1 and TRBJ2-7, with D possibly being TRBD1 (6 bases). The CDR3 loop spans 14 amino acids. Germline V gene data show CDR1 as SGHRS and CDR2 as YFSETQ. V lost 0 bases to trimming and J lost 3 bases, with 10 bases between them. CDR3: CASSLDRADYEQYF. As DNA, the CDR3 is TGCGCCAGCAGCTTGGACAGGGCTGACTACGAGCAGTACTTC.

This clonotype was seen more than once but under ten times. The chain recombines TRBV20-1 with TRBJ2-1; 15 positions match TRBD2. This CDR3 spans 20 amino acids. Germline V lookup: CDR1 DFQATT, CDR2 SNEGSKA (reference sequence). J gave up 1 base and V 1 base, and 11 bases lay outside the gene matches. The CDR3 is CSARGGLAGGLSVSYNEQFF. In DNA, the CDR3 is TGCAGTGCTAGAGGTGGACTAGCGGGGGGGCTGAGTGTGTCCTACAATGAGCAGTTCTTC.

This clonotype was seen many times. The chain joins TRBV5-5 to TRBJ1-1; no definite D call. V dropped 2 bases and J dropped 5 bases, with 13 bases sitting between them. The germline CDR1 and CDR2 sequences are SGHKS and YYEKEE (reference sequence). The CDR3 has 14 amino acids. CDR3 amino acids: CASSFRREWTEAFF. The CDR3 DNA follows: TGTGCCAGCAGCTTTCGTCGGGAATGGACTGAAGCTTTCTTT.

The chain carries TRBV28 and TRBJ2-2, with 7 bases fitting TRBD2. The germline V gene encodes CDR1 MDHEN and CDR2 SYDVKM. The V and J ends lost 6 bases and 4 bases, in that order; junction bases with no gene match: 17. There are 18 residues in the CDR3. DNA of the CDR3: TGTGCCAGCAGGCAGAGGACTAGAACCGTCGGCGTCACCGGGGAGCTGTTTTTT. This encodes CASRQRTRTVGVTGELFF.

The rearrangement joins TRBV19 to TRBJ1-4; perhaps TRBD1 as D (6 bases). V lost 6 bases and J lost 10, with 12 bases in between. CDR1 is LNHDA, CDR2 SQIVND, per germline (reference sequence). The CDR3 has 12 residues. CDR3 residues: CASRLGGGKLFF. In nucleotides, the CDR3 is TGTGCCAGTAGACTAGGGGGAGGAAAACTGTTTTTT.

The sample holds a few counts of this clonotype. The chain joins TRBV20-1 to TRBJ2-7, with a tentative D call TRBD1 (6 bases). Germline V lookup: CDR1 DFQATT, CDR2 SNEGSKA (reference sequence). The CDR3 loop spans 12 amino acids. V lost 0 bases, J lost 3 bases, and 6 bases lay in between. The chain's CDR3 is CSARDRGYEQYV. The CDR3 DNA sequence: TGCAGTGCTAGAGACAGGGGCTACGAGCAGTACGTC.

The chain combines TRBV25-1 with TRBJ1-1; a weak D match, TRBD1 (5 bases). V gave up 5 bases and J gave up 8 bases, with 15 bases separating them. The germline gives CDR1 MGHDK, CDR2 SYGVNS. The CDR3 is made up of 13 amino acids. The CDR3 loop reads CASSYHQGREAFF. Written as DNA, the CDR3 is TGTGCCAGCAGTTACCACCAGGGACGGGAAGCTTTCTTT.

The V gene is TRBV9, the J gene TRBJ2-5, with D perhaps TRBD1 or TRBD2 (5 bases each). The V and J ends lost 0 bases and 0 bases respectively, with 15 bases between them. Per the germline V gene, CDR1 is SGDLS and CDR2 is YYNGEE. This CDR3 contains 17 residues. CDR3 in amino acids: CASSVDGAVPYQETQYF. DNA for the CDR3: TGTGCCAGCAGCGTAGACGGGGCCGTACCGTACCAAGAGACCCAGTACTTC.

This clonotype was detected many times. The chain employs TRBV5-1 and TRBJ2-7; D is possibly TRBD2 (5 bases). The germline gives CDR1 SGHRS, CDR2 YFSETQ. The CDR3 loop spans 15 amino acids. Trimming removed 0 bases from V and 0 bases from J, with 10 bases in between. CDR3 region: CASSLERPASYEQYF. The CDR3 DNA sequence: TGCGCCAGCAGCTTGGAGCGGCCAGCCTCCTACGAGCAGTACTTC.